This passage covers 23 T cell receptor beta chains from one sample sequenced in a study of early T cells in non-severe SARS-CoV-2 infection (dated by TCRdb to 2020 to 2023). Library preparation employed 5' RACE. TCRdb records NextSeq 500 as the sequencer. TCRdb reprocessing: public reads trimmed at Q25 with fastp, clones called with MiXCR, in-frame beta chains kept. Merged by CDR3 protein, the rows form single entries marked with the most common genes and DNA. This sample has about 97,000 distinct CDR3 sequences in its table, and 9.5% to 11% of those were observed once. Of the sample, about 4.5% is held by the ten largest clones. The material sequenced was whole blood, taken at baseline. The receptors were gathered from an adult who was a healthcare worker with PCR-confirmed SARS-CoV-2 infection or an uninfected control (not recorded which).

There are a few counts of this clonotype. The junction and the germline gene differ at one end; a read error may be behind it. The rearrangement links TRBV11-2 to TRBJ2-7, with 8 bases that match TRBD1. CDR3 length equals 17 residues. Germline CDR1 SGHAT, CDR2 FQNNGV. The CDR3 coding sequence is TGTGCCAGCAGCGTAGACCCGAGGACAGGGTTTACCTACGAGCAGTACTTC. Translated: CASSVDPRTGFTYEQYF.

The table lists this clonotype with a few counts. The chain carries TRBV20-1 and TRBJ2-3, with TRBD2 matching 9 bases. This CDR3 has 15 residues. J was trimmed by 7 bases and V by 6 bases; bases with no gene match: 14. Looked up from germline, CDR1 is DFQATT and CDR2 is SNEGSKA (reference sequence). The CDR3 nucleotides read TGCAGTGCCCGACTGGTTAGCGGGAGTGGATATACGCAGTATTTT. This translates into CSARLVSGSGYTQYF.

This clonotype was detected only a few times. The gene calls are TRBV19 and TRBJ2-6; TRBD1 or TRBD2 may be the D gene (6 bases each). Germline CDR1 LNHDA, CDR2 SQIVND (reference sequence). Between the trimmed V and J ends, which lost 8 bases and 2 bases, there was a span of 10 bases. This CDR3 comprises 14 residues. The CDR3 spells CASGRGAGANVLTF. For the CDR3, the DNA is TGTGCCAGTGGTAGGGGGGCTGGGGCCAACGTCCTGACTTTC.

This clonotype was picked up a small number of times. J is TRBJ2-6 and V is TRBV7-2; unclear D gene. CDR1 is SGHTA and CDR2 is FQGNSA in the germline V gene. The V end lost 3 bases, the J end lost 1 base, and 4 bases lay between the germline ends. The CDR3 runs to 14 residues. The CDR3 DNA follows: TGTGCCAGCAGCTTTACTTCTGGGGCCAACGTCCTGACTTTC. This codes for CASSFTSGANVLTF. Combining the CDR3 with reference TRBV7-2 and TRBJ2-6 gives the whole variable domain GAGVSQSPSNKVTEKGKDVELRCDPISGHTALYWYRQSLGQGLEFLIYFQGNSAPDKSGLPSDRFSAERTGGSVSTLTIQRTQQEDSAVYLCASSFTSGANVLTFGAGSRLTVL.

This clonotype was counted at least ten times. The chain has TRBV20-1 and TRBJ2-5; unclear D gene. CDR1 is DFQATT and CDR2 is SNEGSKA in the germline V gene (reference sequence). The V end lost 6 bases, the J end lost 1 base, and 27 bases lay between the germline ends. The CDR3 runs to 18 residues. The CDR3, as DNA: TGCAGTGCCCCACTCCCCGCGCTAGGGAAAAAATCCCAAGAGACCCAGTACTTC. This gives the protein CSAPLPALGKKSQETQYF.

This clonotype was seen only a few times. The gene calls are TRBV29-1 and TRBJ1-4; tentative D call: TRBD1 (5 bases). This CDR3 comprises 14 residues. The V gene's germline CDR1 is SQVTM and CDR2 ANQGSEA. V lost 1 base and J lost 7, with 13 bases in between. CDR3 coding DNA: TGCAGCGTTGAAGTAGGGGCTCTGGGTGAAAAACTGTTTTTT. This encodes CSVEVGALGEKLFF.

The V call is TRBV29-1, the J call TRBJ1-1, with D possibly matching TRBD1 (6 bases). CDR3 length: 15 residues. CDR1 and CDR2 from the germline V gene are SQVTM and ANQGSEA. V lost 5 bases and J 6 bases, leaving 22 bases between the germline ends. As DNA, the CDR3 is TGCAGCGTTTACCCACCGGGACAAAGGAGCCCTGAAGCTTTCTTT. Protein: CSVYPPGQRSPEAFF.

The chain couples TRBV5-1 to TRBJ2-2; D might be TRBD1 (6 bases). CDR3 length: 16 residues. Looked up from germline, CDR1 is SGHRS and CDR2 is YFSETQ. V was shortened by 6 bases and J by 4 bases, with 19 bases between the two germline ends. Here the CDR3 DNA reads TGCGCCAGCACCCACACTACAGGGATCTCCACCGGGGAGCTGTTTTTT. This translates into CASTHTTGISTGELFF.

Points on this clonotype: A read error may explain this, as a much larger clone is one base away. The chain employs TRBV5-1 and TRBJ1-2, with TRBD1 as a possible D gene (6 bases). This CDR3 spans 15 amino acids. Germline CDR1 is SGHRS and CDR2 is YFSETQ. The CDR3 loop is CVSSYELTGGGGYTF. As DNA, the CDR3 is TGCGTCAGCAGCTACGAACTGACAGGTGGAGGTGGCTACACCTTC.

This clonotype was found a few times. Here the CDR3 DNA reads TGTGCCAGCAGTGCGGGCCCCCTCCCCTCTGGGGCCAACGTCCTGACTTTC. Translation gives CASSAGPLPSGANVLTF. The chain carries TRBV6-1 and TRBJ2-6, with D hard to call. The CDR3 runs 17 residues. Germline values: CDR1 MNHNS, CDR2 SASEGT. V was cut by 4 bases and J by 0 bases, with 13 bases left in between.

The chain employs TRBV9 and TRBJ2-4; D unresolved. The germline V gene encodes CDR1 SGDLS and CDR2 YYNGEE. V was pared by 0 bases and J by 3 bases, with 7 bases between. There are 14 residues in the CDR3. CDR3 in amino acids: CASSVDPSKNIQYF. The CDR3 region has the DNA TGTGCCAGCAGCGTAGATCCTAGCAAAAACATTCAGTACTTC.

The CDR3 bases are TGTGCCAGCAGCTTAGCCTACGTCCTTTCGGAGACCCAGTACTTC. This sequence encodes CASSLAYVLSETQYF. The chain joins TRBV7-9 to TRBJ2-5; unclear D gene. V gave up 0 bases and J gave up 5 bases, with 13 bases separating them. The CDR3 consists of 15 residues. The V gene's germline CDR1 is SEHNR and CDR2 FQNEAQ (reference sequence).

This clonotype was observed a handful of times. CDR3 sequence: CASSPRDRSSYNEQFF. DNA of the CDR3: TGTGCCAGCAGCCCAAGGGACAGGAGCTCCTACAATGAGCAGTTCTTC. The chain employs TRBV11-1 and TRBJ2-1; 8 bases line up with TRBD1. The germline V gene encodes CDR1 SGHAT and CDR2 FQDESV (reference sequence). V lost 5 bases and J lost 0; bases outside the gene matches: 6. This CDR3 contains 16 residues.

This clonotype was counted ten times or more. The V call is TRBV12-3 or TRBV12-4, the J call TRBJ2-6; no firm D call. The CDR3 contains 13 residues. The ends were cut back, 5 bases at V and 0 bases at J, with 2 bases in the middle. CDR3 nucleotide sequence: TGTGCCAGCAGTGGCTCTGGGGCCAACGTCCTGACTTTC. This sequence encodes CASSGSGANVLTF.

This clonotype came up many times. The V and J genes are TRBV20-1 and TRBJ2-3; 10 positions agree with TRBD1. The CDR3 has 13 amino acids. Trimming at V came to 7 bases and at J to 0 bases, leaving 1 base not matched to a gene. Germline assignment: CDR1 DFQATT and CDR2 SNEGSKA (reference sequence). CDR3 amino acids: CSGGQGSTDTQYF. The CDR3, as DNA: TGCAGTGGGGGACAGGGGAGCACAGATACGCAGTATTTT.

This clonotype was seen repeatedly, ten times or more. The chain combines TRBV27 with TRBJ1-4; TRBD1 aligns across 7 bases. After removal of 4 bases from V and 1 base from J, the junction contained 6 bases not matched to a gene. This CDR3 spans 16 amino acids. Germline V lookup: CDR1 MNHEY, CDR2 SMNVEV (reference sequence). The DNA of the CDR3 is TGTGCCAGCAGTTCCCGCCACAGGGGAACTAATGAAAAACTGTTTTTT. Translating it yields CASSSRHRGTNEKLFF.

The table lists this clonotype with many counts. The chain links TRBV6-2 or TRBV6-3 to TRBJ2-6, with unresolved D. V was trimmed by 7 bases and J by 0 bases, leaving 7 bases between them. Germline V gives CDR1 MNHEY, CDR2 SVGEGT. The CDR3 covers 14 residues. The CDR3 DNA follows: TGTGCCAGCACTCAAAGCTCTGGGGCCAACGTCCTGACTTTC. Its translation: CASTQSSGANVLTF.

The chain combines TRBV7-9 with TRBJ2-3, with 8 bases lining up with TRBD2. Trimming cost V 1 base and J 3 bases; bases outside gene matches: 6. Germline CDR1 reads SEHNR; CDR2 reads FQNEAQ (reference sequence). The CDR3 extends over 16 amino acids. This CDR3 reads CASSLVSGLDTDTQYF. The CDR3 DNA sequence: TGTGCCAGCAGCTTAGTTTCGGGACTAGATACAGATACGCAGTATTTT.

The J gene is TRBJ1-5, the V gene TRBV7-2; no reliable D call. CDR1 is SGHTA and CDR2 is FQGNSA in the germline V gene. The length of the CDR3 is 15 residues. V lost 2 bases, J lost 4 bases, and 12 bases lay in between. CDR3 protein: CASSLTGSANQPQHF. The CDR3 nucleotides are TGTGCCAGCAGCTTAACGGGCAGTGCAAATCAGCCCCAGCATTTT.

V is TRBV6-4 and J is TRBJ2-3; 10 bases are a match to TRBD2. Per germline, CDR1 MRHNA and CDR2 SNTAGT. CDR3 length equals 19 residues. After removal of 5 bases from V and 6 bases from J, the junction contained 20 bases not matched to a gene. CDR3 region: CASSPNRQTSGPWADTQYF. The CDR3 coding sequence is TGTGCCAGCAGTCCCAACCGGCAGACTAGCGGGCCCTGGGCGGATACGCAGTATTTT.

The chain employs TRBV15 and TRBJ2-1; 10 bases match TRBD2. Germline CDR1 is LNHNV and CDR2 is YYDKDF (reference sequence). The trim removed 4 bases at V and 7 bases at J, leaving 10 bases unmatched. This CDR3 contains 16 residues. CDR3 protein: CATSINLAGDMNEQFF. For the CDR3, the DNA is TGTGCCACCAGCATCAATCTAGCGGGAGACATGAATGAGCAGTTCTTC.

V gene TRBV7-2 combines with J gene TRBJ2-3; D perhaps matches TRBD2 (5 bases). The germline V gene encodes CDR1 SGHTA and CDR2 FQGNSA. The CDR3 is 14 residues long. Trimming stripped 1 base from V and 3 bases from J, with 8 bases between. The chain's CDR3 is CASSLGRITDTQYF. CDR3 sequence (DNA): TGTGCCAGCAGCTTAGGGAGGATTACAGATACGCAGTATTTT.

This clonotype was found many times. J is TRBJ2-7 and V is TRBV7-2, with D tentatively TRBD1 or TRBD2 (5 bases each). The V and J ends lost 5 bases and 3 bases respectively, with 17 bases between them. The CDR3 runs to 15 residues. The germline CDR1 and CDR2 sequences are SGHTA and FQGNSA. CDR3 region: CASSEGPSNYYEQYF. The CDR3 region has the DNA TGTGCCAGCAGCGAGGGGCCCTCGAACTACTACGAGCAGTACTTC.